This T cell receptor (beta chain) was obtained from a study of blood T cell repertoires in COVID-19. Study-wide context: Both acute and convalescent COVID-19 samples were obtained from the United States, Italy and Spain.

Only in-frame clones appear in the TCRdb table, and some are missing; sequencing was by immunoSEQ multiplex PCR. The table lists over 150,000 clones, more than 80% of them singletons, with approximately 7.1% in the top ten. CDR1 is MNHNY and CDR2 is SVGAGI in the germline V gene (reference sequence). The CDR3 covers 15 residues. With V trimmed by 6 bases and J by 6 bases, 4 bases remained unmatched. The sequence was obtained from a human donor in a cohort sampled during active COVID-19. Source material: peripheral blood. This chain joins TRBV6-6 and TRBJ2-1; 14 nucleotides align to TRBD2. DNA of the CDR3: TGTGCCAGCAGCACCGGGACTAGCGGGGGCAATGAGCAGTTCTTC. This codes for CASSTGTSGGNEQFF.